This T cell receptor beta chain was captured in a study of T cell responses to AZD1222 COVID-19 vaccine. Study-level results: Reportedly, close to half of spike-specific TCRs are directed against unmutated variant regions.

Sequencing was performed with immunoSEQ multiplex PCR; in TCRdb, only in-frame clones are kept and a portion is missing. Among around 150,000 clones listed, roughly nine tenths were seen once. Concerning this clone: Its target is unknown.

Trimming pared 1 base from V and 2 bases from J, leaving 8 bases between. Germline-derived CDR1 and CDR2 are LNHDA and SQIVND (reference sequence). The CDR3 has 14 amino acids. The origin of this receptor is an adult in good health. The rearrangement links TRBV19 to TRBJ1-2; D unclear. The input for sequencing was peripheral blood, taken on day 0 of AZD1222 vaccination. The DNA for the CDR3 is TGTGCCAGTAGTATAGGCCCAGTCAACTATGGCTACACCTTC. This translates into CASSIGPVNYGYTF.